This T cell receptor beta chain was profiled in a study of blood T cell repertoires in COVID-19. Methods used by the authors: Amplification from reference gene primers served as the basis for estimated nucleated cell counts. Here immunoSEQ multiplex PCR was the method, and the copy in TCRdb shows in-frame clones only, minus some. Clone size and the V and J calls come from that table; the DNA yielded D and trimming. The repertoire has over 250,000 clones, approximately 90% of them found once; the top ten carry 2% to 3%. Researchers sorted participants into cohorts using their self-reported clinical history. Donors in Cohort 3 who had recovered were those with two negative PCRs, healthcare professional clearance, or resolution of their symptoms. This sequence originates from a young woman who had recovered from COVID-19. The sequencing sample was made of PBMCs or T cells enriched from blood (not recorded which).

The CDR3 sequence: CASKTTVLRGEQYF. The CDR3 nucleotides are TGTGCCAGCAAAACGACAGTCCTTCGGGGGGAGCAGTACTTC. V is TRBV2 and J is TRBJ2-7; perhaps TRBD2 as D (6 bases). CDR1 and CDR2 (germline): SNHLY, FYNNEI. V dropped 7 bases and J dropped 7 bases, with 20 bases sitting between them. The CDR3 contains 14 residues.